The 9 T cell receptor beta chains below were found in one sample sequenced in a study of T cell changes during pregnancy in multiple sclerosis. This table comes from immunoSEQ multiplex PCR, and its TCRdb copy is limited to in-frame clones, with some not included. The sample holds about 48,000 clones, roughly 88% seen once. Sequences were derived from CD4+ T cells from peripheral blood mononuclear cells, sampled in the second trimester of pregnancy. These receptors were obtained from a female donor with multiple sclerosis, enrolled in a pregnancy study.

Only a few counts were recorded for this clone. The chain links TRBV5-1 to TRBJ2-4; 11 bases are shared with TRBD2. The V gene's germline CDR1 is SGHRS and CDR2 YFSETQ. J was trimmed by 8 bases and V by 1 base; bases with no gene match: 11. The CDR3 totals 17 residues. The CDR3 DNA reads TGCGCCAGCAGCTTGTCGGGTAGCGGGAGGGCCACGGACATTCAGTACTTC. Amino acid sequence: CASSLSGSGRATDIQYF. Complete variable domain (other parts from reference TRBV5-1 and TRBJ2-4): KAGVTQTPRYLIKTRGQQVTLSCSPISGHRSVSWYQQTPGQGLQFLFEYFSETQRNKGNFPGRFSGRQFSNSRSEMNVSTLELGDSALYLCASSLSGSGRATDIQYFGAGTRLSVL.

This clone has more than one count but fewer than ten. The V and J genes are TRBV11-2 and TRBJ2-3; 10 bases are a match to TRBD2. J was trimmed by 4 bases and V by 1 base; bases with no gene match: 8. The germline gives CDR1 SGHAT, CDR2 FQNNGV. The CDR3 sequence is 17 residues long. The CDR3 is CASSLASQRGGPDTQYF. The CDR3 region has the DNA TGTGCCAGCAGCTTAGCATCGCAGCGGGGGGGACCAGATACGCAGTATTTT. Full variable domain (rest looked up from reference TRBV11-2 and TRBJ2-3): EAGVAQSPRYKIIEKRQSVAFWCNPISGHATLYWYQQILGQGPKLLIQFQNNGVVDDSQLPKDRFSAERLKGVDSTLKIQPAKLEDSAVYLCASSLASQRGGPDTQYFGPGTRLTVL.

This rearrangement joins TRBV9 to TRBJ1-4; D possibly corresponds to TRBD1 (6 bases). V dropped 0 bases and J dropped 4 bases, with 13 bases sitting between them. The CDR3 has 16 residues. Germline CDR1 is SGDLS and CDR2 is YYNGEE. The CDR3 region is CASSVDQARGNEKLFF. The CDR3 DNA follows: TGTGCCAGCAGCGTAGATCAAGCCAGGGGTAATGAAAAACTGTTTTTT.

This sequence joins TRBV6-4 and TRBJ2-4, with D tentatively TRBD2 (5 bases). The CDR3 consists of 14 residues. Trimming pared 0 bases from V and 10 bases from J, leaving 13 bases between. Germline V CDR1 and CDR2: MRHNA, SNTAGT. The CDR3, as DNA: TGTGCCAGCAGTGACTCCCGAGGGAGCAGTATTCAGTACTTC. It translates to CASSDSRGSSIQYF.

The rearrangement links TRBV7-2 to TRBJ2-1, with a possible D match to TRBD2 (6 bases). The germline V gene has CDR1 SGHTA and CDR2 FQGNSA. This CDR3 has 13 amino acids. Trimming took 1 base from V and 10 from J, leaving 11 bases between them. The DNA of the CDR3 is TGTGCCAGCAGCTTAGGGAGGGCCCGGGAGCAGTTCTTC. Protein sequence: CASSLGRAREQFF.

V usage is TRBV4-1 and J usage is TRBJ1-1; 7 positions agree with TRBD1. Germline V lookup: CDR1 MGHRA, CDR2 YSYEKL. CDR3 size: 15 residues. Germline trimming cut 2 bases from V and 1 base from J; bases unmatched to any gene: 4. This chain's CDR3 is CASSQPDRENTEAFF. CDR3 sequence (DNA): TGCGCCAGCAGCCAACCCGACAGGGAGAACACTGAAGCTTTCTTT.

The chain couples TRBV15 to TRBJ2-3; TRBD2 might be the D (6 bases). The CDR3 sequence is 15 residues long. CDR1 is LNHNV and CDR2 is YYDKDF in the germline V gene (reference sequence). V was cut by 0 bases and J by 1 base, with 8 bases left in between. The CDR3 here is CATSRDPGGTDTQYF. CDR3 coding DNA: TGTGCCACCAGCAGAGATCCGGGAGGCACAGATACGCAGTATTTT.

The rearrangement uses TRBV5-6 and TRBJ2-7; TRBD2 aligns across 11 bases. The CDR3 length is 15 residues. CDR1 is SGHDT, CDR2 YYEEEE, per germline. Trimming cost V 7 bases and J 0 bases; bases outside gene matches: 6. The CDR3 region is CASGMTSGNSYEQYF. Written as DNA, the CDR3 is TGTGCCAGCGGAATGACTAGCGGGAACTCCTACGAGCAGTACTTC.

J is TRBJ2-5 and V is TRBV7-2; no clear D gene. The CDR3 sequence is 12 residues long. V lost 2 bases to trimming and J lost 5 bases, with 6 bases between them. CDR1 SGHTA and CDR2 FQGNSA come from the germline V gene. CDR3 in DNA: TGTGCCAGCAGCTTAACCCGGGAGACCCAGTACTTC. This gives the protein CASSLTRETQYF. Using reference TRBV7-2 and TRBJ2-5 for the parts outside the CDR3, the full variable domain is GAGVSQSPSNKVTEKGKDVELRCDPISGHTALYWYRQSLGQGLEFLIYFQGNSAPDKSGLPSDRFSAERTGGSVSTLTIQRTQQEDSAVYLCASSLTRETQYFGPGTRLLVL.